The following is a T cell receptor (beta chain) sequence with its context. Assay used: immunoSEQ multiplex PCR; TCRdb lists only in-frame clones, some missing. The sample contains approximately 30,000 clones, approximately 86% of which appear only once. This entry belongs to a study of blood T cell repertoires in COVID-19. Overall study: Specimens from acute and convalescent COVID-19 originated in the United States, Italy and Spain. T cells, B-cell-depleted T cells, or PBMCs provided the cDNA or gDNA that served as material.

CDR3 length: 15 residues. V lost 7 bases and J lost 5; bases outside the gene matches: 13. Looked up from germline, CDR1 is MDHEN and CDR2 is SYDVKM. The J gene is TRBJ2-7, the V gene TRBV28; 8 bases agree with TRBD1. Specimen: peripheral blood. The receptor was derived from a woman older than 75 with active or convalescent COVID-19. In DNA form, the CDR3 reads TGTGCCAGCACTAAAACCCGGGACAGGTGGGACGAGCAGTACTTC. Protein: CASTKTRDRWDEQYF.